These T cell receptor beta chains were read from a single sample in a study of control samples from healthy donors and cancer patients. Repertoires were generated with immunoSEQ multiplex PCR, while TCRdb's copy carries only in-frame clones and drops some. The data contain around 90,000 clones, more than 75% of them singletons. What was sequenced was blood. These receptors were taken from a woman between 40 and 50 years old in good health. Both conserved end residues are part of each CDR3. A D gene is named only where the DNA matches it firmly. Clone size is given for some rows only: seen once, a few or many times, or a class if the clone is expanded.

CASSRDGNEKLFF	TGTGCCAGCAGCCGGGACGGTAATGAAAAACTGTTTTTT	-	TRBV12-3/TRBV12-4	TRBJ1-4	-
CASSFRDGNSPLHF	TGTGCCAGCAGTTTCAGGGACGGTAATTCACCCCTCCACTTT	few	TRBV7-2	TRBJ1-6	-
CASSSKDIRDTQYF	TGTGCCAGCAGTTCCAAGGACATAAGGGATACGCAGTATTTT	-	TRBV27	TRBJ2-3	-
CASSFVGGGYTF	TGTGCCAGCAGTTTCGTAGGTGGGGGCTACACCTTC	once	TRBV6-5	TRBJ1-2	-
CASSTGQLNQPQHF	TGCGCCAGCAGCACGGGACAGCTCAATCAGCCCCAGCATTTT	-	TRBV5-1	TRBJ1-5	TRBD1
CASSIQGGDGGFEQYF	TGCGCCAGCAGCATCCAGGGCGGAGACGGGGGGTTCGAGCAGTACTTC	few	TRBV5-1	TRBJ2-7	TRBD2
CASSRTGSGNQPQHF	TGTGCCAGCAGTCGGACAGGGAGCGGCAATCAGCCCCAGCATTTT	once	TRBV6-2/TRBV6-3	TRBJ1-5	TRBD1
CASSQEGGGAPREQFF	TGCGCCAGCAGCCAAGAGGGCGGGGGGGCCCCGAGGGAGCAGTTCTTC	once	TRBV4-1	TRBJ2-1	TRBD2
CASSLGGLRAFF	TGTGCCAGCAGTTTGGGGGGGCTGAGGGCTTTCTTT	-	TRBV12-3/TRBV12-4	TRBJ1-1	-
CASSQELGLPGGTDTQYF	TGCGCCAGCAGCCAAGAGTTAGGCCTACCGGGGGGCACAGATACGCAGTATTTT	once	TRBV4-3	TRBJ2-3	-
CASSPTGGTDTQYF	TGTGCCAGCAGTCCGACAGGGGGCACAGATACGCAGTATTTT	-	TRBV6-5	TRBJ2-3	TRBD1
CASSQGAGNIQYF	TGTGCCAGCAGCCAGGGGGCAGGAAACATTCAGTACTTC	-	TRBV14	TRBJ2-4	-
CASSMGQGYNEQFF	TGCGCCAGCAGCATGGGACAGGGGTACAATGAGCAGTTCTTC	-	TRBV5-1	TRBJ2-1	TRBD1
CASSRHYNSPLHF	TGTGCCAGCAGTCGACACTATAATTCACCCCTCCACTTT	-	TRBV12-3/TRBV12-4	TRBJ1-6	-
CASSPGQDRNYGYTF	TGCGCCAGCAGCCCGGGACAGGACAGGAACTATGGCTACACCTTC	-	TRBV5-1	TRBJ1-2	TRBD1
CASSDRGGGDTQYF	TGTGCCAGCAGCGACCGTGGGGGGGGCGATACGCAGTATTTT	few	TRBV7-2	TRBJ2-3	-
CATSDRTSGGQETQYF	TGTGCCACCAGTGATCGGACTAGCGGGGGGCAAGAGACCCAGTACTTC	-	TRBV24-1	TRBJ2-5	TRBD2